The 19 T cell receptor beta chains below come from one sample, sequenced in a study of blood T cell repertoires in COVID-19. Clones were read by immunoSEQ multiplex PCR, and TCRdb kept only the in-frame ones, dropping some. The sample records tens of thousands of clones, around 90% being singletons. Sequencing was done on a sample of peripheral blood. These receptors were taken from a male donor with acute or convalescent COVID-19.

The rearrangement joins TRBV6-5 to TRBJ1-4; D unresolved. V was clipped by 6 bases and J by 5 bases, with 13 bases between them. CDR3 length equals 14 residues. The germline V gene encodes CDR1 MNHEY and CDR2 SVGAGI. CDR3 protein: CASRSPEGNEKLFF. In DNA form, the CDR3 reads TGTGCCAGCAGGTCCCCCGAGGGAAATGAAAAACTGTTTTTT.

V gene TRBV3-1 (or the pseudogene TRBV3-2) combines with J gene TRBJ2-1; no firm D call. Trimming shortened V by 1 base and J by 8 bases, and 3 bases separated the two germline ends. Germline V gives CDR1 LGHDT, CDR2 YNNKEL (reference sequence). The CDR3 runs 11 residues. As DNA, the CDR3 is TGTGCCAGCAGCCAAGCGTATGAGCAGTTCTTC. Translated: CASSQAYEQFF.

The V call is TRBV4-1, the J call TRBJ1-1; D is perhaps TRBD1 (6 bases). This CDR3 comprises 13 residues. CDR1 and CDR2 from the germline V gene are MGHRA and YSYEKL. Trimming took off 2 bases at V and 5 bases at J, with 9 bases between the two ends. The DNA of the CDR3 is TGCGCCAGCAGCCAACAAACAGGGACTGAAGCTTTCTTT. It yields the protein CASSQQTGTEAFF.

The chain recombines TRBV5-8 with TRBJ1-5; TRBD1 matches at 10 bases. In germline, CDR1 is SGHTS, CDR2 YDEGEE. J lost 7 bases, V lost 3 bases, and 4 bases had no gene match. The CDR3 sequence is 14 residues long. This CDR3 is CASSWDRGEQPQHF. The CDR3, as DNA: TGTGCCAGCAGCTGGGACAGGGGTGAACAGCCCCAGCATTTT.

The rearrangement links TRBV4-1 to TRBJ2-7, with TRBD2 identical over 11 bases. The CDR3 contains 17 residues. Trimming cost V 5 bases and J 4 bases; bases outside gene matches: 13. Germline V gene data show CDR1 as MGHRA and CDR2 as YSYEKL. The DNA for the CDR3 is TGCGCCAGCAGCATTTTCTTAGCGGGGGGGCTACCGTACGAGCAGTACTTC. It translates to CASSIFLAGGLPYEQYF.

This clone was detected once. This chain connects TRBV10-3 to TRBJ1-2; D is possibly TRBD1 (6 bases). Trimming pared 5 bases from V and 0 bases from J, leaving 10 bases between. Germline CDR1 is ENHRY and CDR2 is SYGVKD. This CDR3 contains 14 residues. The CDR3 DNA reads as TGTGCCATCAGTCCCTACAGGGCTAACTATGGCTACACCTTC. The encoded protein is CAISPYRANYGYTF.

This clone occurred once. The J gene is TRBJ2-7, the V gene TRBV11-2; D might be TRBD1 (6 bases). The CDR3 extends over 12 amino acids. The V gene lost 5 bases and the J gene lost 5 bases, with 10 bases spanning the gap. The V gene's germline CDR1 is SGHAT and CDR2 FQNNGV. The CDR3 bases are TGTGCCAGCAGCATGAACAGGGACGAGCAGTACTTC. Translating gives CASSMNRDEQYF.

The chain links TRBV7-9 to TRBJ1-2; D call uncertain. V lost 5 bases to trimming and J lost 3 bases, with 7 bases between them. The CDR3 consists of 12 residues. Germline V gives CDR1 SEHNR, CDR2 FQNEAQ (reference sequence). CDR3 protein: CASSRVDYGYTF. DNA for the CDR3: TGTGCCAGCAGCCGGGTGGACTATGGCTACACCTTC.

The chain has TRBV18 and TRBJ1-2, with 11 bases matching TRBD1. J gave up 6 bases and V 3 bases, and 3 bases lay outside the gene matches. Germline V gene sequence: CDR1 KGHSH, CDR2 LQKENI. The CDR3 contains 14 residues. The CDR3 DNA is TGTGCCAGCTCACCGGGACAGGGGGTGGATGGCTACACCTTC. Residues: CASSPGQGVDGYTF.

This chain links TRBV5-4 with TRBJ2-1; TRBD1 agrees at 9 bases. The junction had 7 bases not matched to a gene; V was cut back by 5 bases and J by 4 bases. CDR1 and CDR2 from the germline V gene are SGHNT and YYREEE (reference sequence). This CDR3 spans 15 amino acids. CDR3 loop: CASRSGTGNYNEQFF. The CDR3 nucleotides read TGTGCCAGCAGGTCCGGGACAGGGAATTACAATGAGCAGTTCTTC. The full variable domain, rest sourced from reference TRBV5-4 and TRBJ2-1, is ETGVTQSPTHLIKTRGQQVTLRCSSQSGHNTVSWYQQALGQGPQFIFQYYREEENGRGNFPPRFSGLQFPNYSSELNVNALELDDSALYLCASRSGTGNYNEQFFGPGTRLTVL.

The chain is built from TRBV2 and TRBJ2-7, with TRBD1 matching over 8 bases. From germline, CDR1 is SNHLY and CDR2 FYNNEI. V dropped 6 bases and J dropped 3; count of bases not matched to a gene: 7. The length of the CDR3 is 14 residues. The CDR3 DNA follows: TGTGCCAGCAGAGAGCCGGGACAGGACTACGAGCAGTACTTC. Its protein product is CASREPGQDYEQYF.

The chain joins TRBV5-8 to TRBJ1-3; 7 nucleotides match TRBD1. Germline CDR1 is SGHTS and CDR2 is YDEGEE. The junction had 1 base not matched to a gene; V was cut back by 0 bases and J by 4 bases. The CDR3 is 14 residues long. CDR3 DNA sequence: TGTGCCAGCAGCTTGGAAGGGGGCGGAAACACCATATATTTT. Translation: CASSLEGGGNTIYF.

Here the CDR3 DNA reads TGTGCCAGTAACCCGGACAGGCGGCAAGAGACCCAGTACTTC. This gives the protein CASNPDRRQETQYF. The V call is TRBV19, the J call TRBJ2-5, with 7 bases identical to TRBD1. Germline V gene lookup returns CDR1 LNHDA and CDR2 SQIVND (reference sequence). J gave up 2 bases and V 7 bases, and 7 bases lay outside the gene matches. This CDR3 has 14 amino acids.

This chain connects TRBV6-6 to TRBJ1-4, with 12 positions matching TRBD1. CDR1 MNHNY and CDR2 SVGAGI come from the germline V gene (reference sequence). The CDR3 contains 17 residues. V dropped 5 bases and J dropped 7; count of bases not matched to a gene: 11. CDR3 region: CASSRAGTGGLGEKLFF. CDR3 nucleotide sequence: TGTGCCAGCAGTCGGGCCGGGACAGGGGGCTTGGGTGAAAAACTGTTTTTT.

This chain joins TRBV7-6 and TRBJ1-1, with D unclear. Germline lookup yields CDR1 SGHVS and CDR2 FNYEAQ. The CDR3 is 14 residues long. V dropped 0 bases and J dropped 1 base, with 6 bases sitting between them. The CDR3 reads CASSLAGRNTEAFF. The CDR3 DNA sequence: TGTGCCAGCAGCTTAGCGGGGAGGAACACTGAAGCTTTCTTT.

There are a few counts of this clone. This chain uses TRBV25-1 with TRBJ1-4, with D possibly being TRBD1 (6 bases). V was cut by 3 bases and J by 8 bases, with 16 bases left in between. Germline lookup yields CDR1 MGHDK and CDR2 SYGVNS. This CDR3 has 15 residues. Here the CDR3 reads CASSDSRGAGEKLFF. CDR3 sequence (DNA): TGTGCCAGCAGTGACTCTCGGGGGGCGGGAGAAAAACTGTTTTTT.

The V and J genes are TRBV11-3 and TRBJ2-2; D possibly corresponds to TRBD1 (5 bases). CDR3 length: 14 amino acids. Per the germline V gene, CDR1 is SGHNT and CDR2 is YENEEA. V dropped 2 bases and J dropped 7 bases, with 11 bases sitting between them. Here the CDR3 reads CASSLQGRSGELFF. For the CDR3, the DNA is TGTGCCAGCAGCTTACAGGGTCGGAGCGGGGAGCTGTTTTTT.

This chain connects TRBV9 to TRBJ2-5; the match to TRBD2 covers 8 bases. Trimming at V came to 3 bases and at J to 4 bases, leaving 8 bases not matched to a gene. The CDR3 extends over 15 amino acids. Per germline, CDR1 SGDLS and CDR2 YYNGEE. The CDR3 bases are TGTGCCAGCAGCGCGAATAGGGCGGGGGGAGAGACCCAGTACTTC. This codes for CASSANRAGGETQYF.

The chain combines TRBV6-5 with TRBJ1-5; the D gene is possibly TRBD1 (6 bases). Germline-derived CDR1 and CDR2 are MNHEY and SVGAGI. The CDR3 contains 13 residues. V was pared by 9 bases and J by 7 bases, with 16 bases between. CDR3 sequence reads: CASSAGDKQPQHF. DNA of the CDR3: TGTGCCAGTTCCGCGGGGGACAAGCAGCCCCAGCATTTT.